This T cell receptor beta chain is from a study of T cell responses to AZD1222 COVID-19 vaccine. The CDR3 is 15 residues long. The J segment lost 6 bases and the V segment lost 11 bases, leaving 13 bases of the junction unmatched. Germline-derived CDR1 and CDR2 are SNHLY and FYNNEI. Repertoires were generated with immunoSEQ multiplex PCR, while TCRdb's copy carries only in-frame clones and drops some. The data contain about 150,000 clones, 85% to 95% of them singletons. The gene calls are TRBV2 and TRBJ2-2; 9 bases align to TRBD1. The sample consisted of peripheral blood, taken on day 0 of AZD1222 vaccination. The clonotype originates from an adult in good health. Here the CDR3 reads CALKRDRVVAGELFF. As DNA, the CDR3 is TGTGCCCTTAAGAGGGACAGGGTAGTCGCCGGGGAGCTGTTTTTT.